This T cell receptor (beta chain) derives from a study of cytomegalovirus exposure and HLA in healthy donors. Overall study results and limits: Across donors, most TCRs were seen rarely, yet some public ones were widespread. A later analysis showed HLA-associated TCR beta chains outstripping equally common others in clonal expansion. The CMV antigen specificity of a few CMV-associated chains was confirmed through in vitro analysis.

A multiplex PCR was run with 60 Vbeta primers and 13 Jbeta primers. Profiled with immunoSEQ multiplex PCR; TCRdb holds only in-frame clones, not every one. The sample holds around 100,000 clones, 73% seen once. In regard to this clone: Its antigen is not identified.

The source is a man aged 35-49 years in good health and CMV-seronegative. The sample consisted of PBMCs.

The CDR3 DNA reads as TGCGCCAGCAGCCAAGGCTTGGAGGGGCCAGACAATGAGCAGTTCTTC. Protein product: CASSQGLEGPDNEQFF. This chain links TRBV4-3 with TRBJ2-1; possible D gene TRBD2, 6 bases. Germline V lookup: CDR1 LGHNA, CDR2 YSLEER. Trimming stripped 1 base from V and 5 bases from J, with 15 bases between. There are 16 residues in the CDR3.